The next 28 T cell receptor beta chains were all read from a single sample in a study of PD-1 blockade in classical Hodgkin lymphoma. As for time point: cycle 4 day 1 (C4D1), after less than 7 weeks of nivolumab. Each of the patients experienced relapse following autologous stem cell transplantation, and their brentuximab vedotin exposure differed. Generated by immunoSEQ multiplex PCR, the TCRdb table keeps only in-frame clones and is missing some. The table shows some 8,700 clones, with around nine tenths occurring only once. The sample in question was peripheral blood mononuclear cells (PBMCs), obtained before the fourth cycle of nivolumab. Receptor source: a human donor with classical Hodgkin lymphoma.

The rearrangement joins TRBV5-6 to TRBJ1-1; D may be TRBD1 (5 bases). This CDR3 comprises 14 residues. The V and J ends lost 4 bases and 6 bases respectively, with 16 bases between them. Germline loops: CDR1 SGHDT, CDR2 YYEEEE. The CDR3, as DNA: TGTGCCAGCAGCCTCCCGGACAATTTGGCTGAAGCTTTCTTT. Residues: CASSLPDNLAEAFF.

This chain uses TRBV2 with TRBJ2-3; no reliable D call. Between the trimmed V and J ends, which lost 7 bases and 0 bases, there was a span of 5 bases. The germline V gene encodes CDR1 SNHLY and CDR2 FYNNEI. CDR3 size: 12 residues. This CDR3 reads CASKRSTDTQYF. CDR3 nucleotide sequence: TGTGCCAGCAAACGTAGCACAGATACGCAGTATTTT.

The chain is built from TRBV28 and TRBJ1-3; D remains unclear. The CDR3 length is 17 residues. The germline gives CDR1 MDHEN, CDR2 SYDVKM. V gave up 6 bases and J gave up 7 bases, with 25 bases separating them. This chain's CDR3 is CASSSIFMGSVGNTIYF. In DNA form, the CDR3 reads TGTGCCAGCAGCTCCATTTTTATGGGATCAGTTGGGAACACCATATATTTT.

This clone was counted once. The chain carries TRBV6-1 and TRBJ2-7; a weak D match, TRBD2 (5 bases). The V end lost 10 bases, the J end lost 1 base, and 11 bases lay between the germline ends. The CDR3 spans 12 residues. Germline V lookup: CDR1 MNHNS, CDR2 SASEGT. CDR3 residues: CATRTASYEQYF. CDR3 coding DNA: TGTGCCACTAGGACTGCTTCCTACGAGCAGTACTTC.

J is TRBJ2-1 and V is TRBV10-3; 13 nucleotides match TRBD2. V shed 3 bases, J shed 1 base, and the junction held 3 bases outside the gene matches. The CDR3 is made up of 17 amino acids. The germline gives CDR1 ENHRY, CDR2 SYGVKD. The CDR3 protein is CAISDGLAGVSYNEQFF. The CDR3 nucleotides are TGTGCCATCAGTGACGGACTAGCGGGAGTGTCCTACAATGAGCAGTTCTTC.

CDR3 protein: CASSLGPGDSPLHF. The CDR3 bases are TGTGCCAGCAGCCTCGGTCCAGGGGATTCACCCCTCCACTTT. J is TRBJ1-6 and V is TRBV5-4; tentative D call: TRBD1 (6 bases). The V and J ends lost 4 bases and 8 bases respectively, with 13 bases between them. CDR3 size: 14 residues. Germline V gene data show CDR1 as SGHNT and CDR2 as YYREEE (reference sequence). Complete variable domain (other parts from reference TRBV5-4 and TRBJ1-6): ETGVTQSPTHLIKTRGQQVTLRCSSQSGHNTVSWYQQALGQGPQFIFQYYREEENGRGNFPPRFSGLQFPNYSSELNVNALELDDSALYLCASSLGPGDSPLHFGNGTRLTVT.

The CDR3 reads CASSDIRTANTGELFF. CDR3 nucleotides: TGTGCCAGTAGTGATATTAGGACAGCAAACACCGGGGAGCTGTTTTTT. This sequence joins TRBV19 and TRBJ2-2, with TRBD1 as a possible D gene (6 bases). Germline CDR1 reads LNHDA; CDR2 reads SQIVND (reference sequence). The CDR3 consists of 16 residues. The V gene lost 5 bases and the J gene lost 2 bases, with 15 bases spanning the gap.

V is TRBV4-3 and J is TRBJ2-7; 11 bases fit TRBD1. After removal of 4 bases from V and 3 bases from J, the junction contained 5 bases not matched to a gene. Germline loops: CDR1 LGHNA, CDR2 YSLEER. This CDR3 is 15 amino acids long. As DNA, the CDR3 is TGCGCCAGCAGCCCCTCGGGACAGGGGGTCTACGAGCAGTACTTC. It translates to CASSPSGQGVYEQYF.

This rearrangement joins TRBV7-3 to TRBJ2-1, with D unresolved. This CDR3 has 14 residues. Trimming pared 2 bases from V and 8 bases from J, leaving 13 bases between. Germline CDR1 SGHTA, CDR2 FQGTGA. The CDR3, as DNA: TGTGCCAGCAGCTTAGGTGGTAGAACCTATGAGCAGTTCTTC. It specifies CASSLGGRTYEQFF.

The chain uses TRBV5-1 and TRBJ1-4, with D uncertain. There are 14 residues in the CDR3. CDR1 and CDR2 from the germline V gene are SGHRS and YFSETQ. Trimming pared 1 base from V and 8 bases from J, leaving 12 bases between. DNA of the CDR3: TGCGCCAGCAGCTTGAGGTCAGTCACGGAAAAACTGTTTTTT. This codes for CASSLRSVTEKLFF.

This clone was counted between two and nine times. The chain carries TRBV27 and TRBJ1-2; 11 nucleotides line up with TRBD1. This CDR3 is 15 amino acids long. In germline, CDR1 is MNHEY, CDR2 SMNVEV (reference sequence). V was clipped by 2 bases and J by 8 bases; unmatched bases: 7. CDR3 protein: CASSLLGQGAEGYTF. CDR3 sequence (DNA): TGTGCCAGCAGTTTACTTGGACAGGGGGCTGAGGGCTACACCTTC.

V and J are TRBV23-1 and TRBJ1-4; TRBD1 matches 9 bases. TRBV23-1 is designated an ORF whose function remains uncertain. The CDR3 is 15 residues long. Losses at the gene ends were 1 base for V and 8 bases for J; bases not matched to a gene: 5. CDR3 amino acids: CASSQWGTGNEKLFF. The CDR3 nucleotides are TGCGCCAGCAGTCAATGGGGGACAGGGAACGAAAAACTGTTTTTT.

The chain recombines TRBV7-2 with TRBJ1-3; 7 bases map to TRBD1. Looked up from germline, CDR1 is SGHTA and CDR2 is FQGNSA. The V segment lost 5 bases and the J segment 2 bases; nucleotides outside the gene matches: 9. CDR3 length equals 16 residues. CDR3 amino acids: CASSAYTGVAGNTIYF. The DNA of the CDR3 is TGTGCCAGCAGCGCGTATACAGGGGTGGCTGGAAACACCATATATTTT.

This clone was recorded a few times. Other DNA sequences in the same sample also yield this CDR3. V is TRBV19 and J is TRBJ2-7; TRBD2 agrees at 8 bases. Trimming at V came to 3 bases and at J to 6 bases, leaving 4 bases not matched to a gene. Germline CDR1 LNHDA, CDR2 SQIVND (reference sequence). The CDR3 contains 13 residues. The CDR3 region has the DNA TGTGCCAGTAGTATCCGCACTAGCGGCGAGCAGTACTTC. Amino acids: CASSIRTSGEQYF.

V usage is TRBV6-4 and J usage is TRBJ2-3, with D possibly matching TRBD2 (6 bases). The germline V gene encodes CDR1 MRHNA and CDR2 SNTAGT. Trimming removed 3 bases at V and 4 bases at J, with 14 bases between. CDR3 length: 15 residues. The CDR3 protein is CASSEAGTTPDTQYF. CDR3 DNA sequence: TGTGCCAGCAGTGAGGCGGGGACCACTCCAGATACGCAGTATTTT.

Details on this clone: Other nucleotide sequences from this sample produce the same CDR3. The J gene is TRBJ2-2, the V gene TRBV4-1, with 8 bases fitting TRBD1. This CDR3 comprises 14 residues. Germline CDR1 reads MGHRA; CDR2 reads YSYEKL. The junction had 2 bases not matched to a gene; V was cut back by 6 bases and J by 2 bases. The CDR3 protein is CASSDRGNTGELFF. The CDR3 bases are TGCGCCAGCAGTGACAGGGGTAACACCGGGGAGCTGTTTTTT.

V gene TRBV27 combines with J gene TRBJ2-3; D gene uncertain. Between the trimmed V and J ends, which lost 2 bases and 1 base, there was a span of 13 bases. The CDR3 totals 16 residues. Germline assignment: CDR1 MNHEY and CDR2 SMNVEV (reference sequence). This chain's CDR3 is CASSLLSGFGTDTQYF. For the CDR3, the DNA is TGTGCCAGCAGTTTACTTTCTGGATTCGGCACAGATACGCAGTATTTT.

The V call is TRBV7-8, the J call TRBJ2-5; weak D call: TRBD2 (5 bases). Trimming removed 10 bases at V and 4 bases at J, with 19 bases between. CDR1 and CDR2 from the germline V gene are SGHVS and FQNEAQ. The CDR3 contains 14 residues. For the CDR3, the DNA is TGTGCCACCCTCAGCCGGGGTCGGGGAGAGACCCAGTACTTC. It yields the protein CATLSRGRGETQYF.

CDR3 protein: CASSLRQSAETQYF. For the CDR3, the DNA is TGTGCCAGCAGCTTACGGCAGTCAGCAGAGACCCAGTACTTC. The chain combines TRBV2 with TRBJ2-5; no definite D call. This CDR3 spans 14 amino acids. Germline values: CDR1 SNHLY, CDR2 FYNNEI. V was trimmed by 6 bases and J by 4 bases, leaving 15 bases between them.

The J gene is TRBJ2-7, the V gene TRBV19; 7 nucleotides align to TRBD2. The J call could be wrong; TRBJ2-1 is a better fit for the DNA end. CDR3 length equals 17 residues. The germline gives CDR1 LNHDA, CDR2 SQIVND (reference sequence). The CDR3 sequence is CASSIRASGSSYNEQFF. The CDR3 bases are TGTGCCAGTAGTATTAGGGCTAGCGGAAGCTCCTACAATGAGCAGTTCTTC.

This clone was seen just once. The rearrangement joins TRBV2 to TRBJ1-3; D unresolved. V was trimmed by 6 bases and J by 0 bases, leaving 12 bases between them. In germline, CDR1 is SNHLY, CDR2 FYNNEI. The CDR3 runs 15 residues. Here the CDR3 DNA reads TGTGCCAGCAGCCCTGAGGGTGCCTCTGGAAACACCATATATTTT. As protein: CASSPEGASGNTIYF. The whole variable domain, filled in from reference TRBV2 and TRBJ1-3, reads EPEVTQTPSHQVTQMGQEVILRCVPISNHLYFYWYRQILGQKVEFLVSFYNNEISEKSEIFDDQFSVERPDGSNFTLKIRSTKLEDSAMYFCASSPEGASGNTIYFGEGSWLTVV.

The rearrangement joins TRBV28 to TRBJ1-1; TRBD1 agrees at 10 bases. The V gene's germline CDR1 is MDHEN and CDR2 SYDVKM. The junction had 9 bases not matched to a gene; V was cut back by 6 bases and J by 2 bases. The CDR3 is made up of 16 amino acids. The CDR3 DNA follows: TGTGCCAGCAGAAACCGGGACAGGGGTTCTAACACTGAAGCTTTCTTT. This encodes CASRNRDRGSNTEAFF.

The chain couples TRBV13 to TRBJ2-5; maybe TRBD1 (6 bases). Germline CDR1 and CDR2: PRHDT and FYEKMQ (reference sequence). The CDR3 sequence is 14 residues long. Trimming took off 6 bases at V and 0 bases at J, with 11 bases between the two ends. CDR3 sequence: CASSFGQNQETQYF. CDR3 bases: TGTGCCAGCAGTTTCGGACAGAACCAAGAGACCCAGTACTTC.

The genes are TRBV10-3 and TRBJ1-2; D is undetermined. Trimming removed 4 bases from V and 3 bases from J, with 24 bases in between. This CDR3 has 18 amino acids. Germline loops: CDR1 ENHRY, CDR2 SYGVKD. This CDR3 reads CAISVGYSLIDADYGYTF. The CDR3 coding sequence is TGTGCCATCAGTGTGGGATATTCTTTAATTGACGCTGACTATGGCTACACCTTC.

The chain couples TRBV7-9 to TRBJ2-7; D possibly corresponds to TRBD2 (6 bases). CDR3 length: 16 amino acids. The V and J ends lost 1 base and 3 bases respectively, with 16 bases between them. Germline loops: CDR1 SEHNR, CDR2 FQNEAQ (reference sequence). The CDR3 DNA is TGTGCCAGCAGCTTAGGTATTTCTGGGACTTACTACGAGCAGTACTTC. As protein: CASSLGISGTYYEQYF. Supplemented by reference TRBV7-9 and TRBJ2-7, the full variable domain reads DTGVSQNPRHKITKRGQNVTFRCDPISEHNRLYWYRQTLGQGPEFLTYFQNEAQLEKSRLLSDRFSAERPKGSFSTLEIQRTEQGDSAMYLCASSLGISGTYYEQYFGPGTRLTVT.

The CDR3: CAISATGEGYNEQFF. CDR3 nucleotide sequence: TGTGCCATCAGTGCCACGGGTGAAGGCTACAATGAGCAGTTCTTC. The rearrangement joins TRBV10-3 to TRBJ2-1; D uncertain. V lost 4 bases to trimming and J lost 3 bases, with 13 bases between them. Germline V gene data show CDR1 as ENHRY and CDR2 as SYGVKD. This CDR3 spans 15 amino acids.

The chain uses TRBV18 and TRBJ1-3; D unclear. The V end lost 5 bases, the J end lost 0 bases, and 5 bases lay between the germline ends. This CDR3 is built from 13 residues. Germline loops: CDR1 KGHSH, CDR2 LQKENI. CDR3 amino acids: CASSFDSGNTIYF. The CDR3 DNA follows: TGTGCCAGCTCATTTGACTCTGGAAACACCATATATTTT.

The V call is TRBV19, the J call TRBJ2-1; D may be TRBD2 (6 bases). The CDR3 sequence is 14 residues long. CDR1 LNHDA and CDR2 SQIVND come from the germline V gene (reference sequence). Trimming shortened V by 4 bases and J by 2 bases, and 9 bases separated the two germline ends. DNA for the CDR3: TGTGCCAGTAGTACGGGAGAGACCTACAATGAGCAGTTCTTC. This gives the protein CASSTGETYNEQFF. The entire variable domain, with the rest obtained from reference TRBV19 and TRBJ2-1, is as follows: DGGITQSPKYLFRKEGQNVTLSCEQNLNHDAMYWYRQDPGQGLRLIYYSQIVNDFQKGDIAEGYSVSREKKESFPLTVTSAQKNPTAFYLCASSTGETYNEQFFGPGTRLTVL.